The clone carrying this T cell receptor beta chain was detected only a few times. The data were taken from a study of molecular identifiers for immune sequencing clone quantification. Background on the study: In replicates, the authors split RNA from roughly 18,000 or 92,000 naive CD8 cells five ways and sequenced four.

TCRdb reprocessed the PCR reads with MiXCR, giving one entry per CDR3 protein. The profile shows hundreds of thousands of distinct CDR3 sequences, about 25% of them singletons. Naive CD8 T cells were FACS-sorted by CD8+CD4-CCR7+CD45RA+ markers. CDR3 size: 11 residues. From germline, CDR1 is MNHNS and CDR2 SASEGT. V shed 6 bases and J shed 9 bases, with 9 bases lying between them. The clonotype was recovered from a human donor in good health. Some libraries in this study had Jurkat cell RNA spiked in. Material for sequencing was naive CD8+ T cells from blood, with Jurkat cell RNA spiked in. This sample's subset: FACS-sorted CD8+CD4-CCR7+CD45RA+ naive T cells. The V gene is TRBV6-1, the J gene TRBJ1-5; D may be TRBD1 (6 bases). Here the CDR3 reads CASSKGVPQHF. DNA of the CDR3: TGTGCCAGCAGCAAGGGGGTGCCCCAGCATTTT.